These T cell receptor beta chains were read from a single sample in a study of cytomegalovirus exposure and HLA in healthy donors. Profiling relied on immunoSEQ multiplex PCR, and the TCRdb table lists in-frame clones only, not all of them. Of over 65,000 clones listed, 75% are singletons. The source material was PBMCs. These receptors were taken from a man aged 55 to 69 in good health and CMV-seropositive. CDR3s include the opening cysteine and the closing phenylalanine or tryptophan. A D gene is named only where the DNA matches it firmly. Not every row has a clone size; where given, it reads once, few, many or a size class.

V gene	D gene	clone size	CDR3 length	J gene	CDR3 protein	CDR3 DNA
TRBV5-4	.	.	14	TRBJ1-5	CASKAQGSNQPQHF	TGTGCCAGCAAGGCGCAGGGGAGTAATCAGCCCCAGCATTTT
TRBV11-3	.	.	15	TRBJ1-4	CASSLPTATNEKLFF	TGTGCCAGCAGCCTCCCGACAGCAACTAATGAAAAACTGTTTTTT
TRBV5-1	.	.	14	TRBJ1-3	CASTEGLSVDTIYF	TGCGCCAGCACGGAGGGACTAAGTGTAGACACCATATATTTT
TRBV6-6	.	.	13	TRBJ2-7	CASSFTYDYEQYF	TGTGCCAGCAGTTTCACTTACGATTACGAGCAGTACTTC
TRBV27	TRBD1	.	15	TRBJ2-2	CASTPGQLNTGELFF	TGTGCCAGCACCCCGGGACAGCTTAACACCGGGGAGCTGTTTTTT
TRBV4-1	.	.	13	TRBJ1-5	CASSPRTSQPQHF	TGCGCCAGCAGCCCGCGGACATCCCAGCCCCAGCATTTT
TRBV5-5	.	.	15	TRBJ1-5	CASSLAGDGNQPQHF	TGTGCCAGCAGCTTGGCGGGGGACGGCAATCAGCCCCAGCATTTT
TRBV11-2	TRBD1	.	16	TRBJ2-1	CASSSAGGITYNEQFF	TGTGCCAGCAGCTCGGCAGGGGGCATAACTTACAATGAGCAGTTCTTC
TRBV19	TRBD1	.	13	TRBJ1-2	CASSRDRAYGYTF	TGTGCCAGTTCCCGGGACAGGGCATATGGCTACACCTTC
TRBV10-3	TRBD2	.	14	TRBJ2-1	CAISEKTSGDEQFF	TGTGCCATCAGTGAAAAAACTAGCGGGGATGAGCAGTTCTTC
TRBV27	TRBD1	once	15	TRBJ1-1	CASSLGQGWNTEAFF	TGTGCCAGCAGTTTAGGACAGGGTTGGAACACTGAAGCTTTCTTT
TRBV6-1	TRBD1	once	14	TRBJ1-2	CASTQSWGDSGYTF	TGTGCCAGCACCCAATCTTGGGGGGACAGCGGCTACACCTTC
TRBV14	TRBD1	once	15	TRBJ2-5	CASSQGQGVQETQYF	TGTGCCAGCAGCCAGGGACAGGGGGTCCAAGAGACCCAGTACTTC
TRBV6-5	.	once	13	TRBJ1-2	CASSLQGSNGYTF	TGTGCCAGCAGCCTACAGGGTTCTAATGGCTACACCTTC
TRBV5-1	.	.	12	TRBJ2-1	CASSFNVNEQFF	TGCGCCAGCAGCTTTAATGTCAATGAGCAGTTCTTC
TRBV27	.	few	14	TRBJ2-1	CASSFRRTYNEQFF	TGTGCCAGCAGTTTCCGGAGAACCTACAATGAGCAGTTCTTC
TRBV4-1	TRBD2	once	16	TRBJ2-2	CASSPAAGGRTGELFF	TGCGCCAGCAGCCCCGCTGCGGGGGGGCGCACCGGGGAGCTGTTTTTT
TRBV4-1	TRBD1	once	19	TRBJ1-3	CASSQTGTGGGFGGNTIYF	TGCGCCAGCAGCCAAACCGGGACAGGAGGGGGATTTGGTGGAAACACCATATATTTT
TRBV6-4	.	.	17	TRBJ2-2	CASSDPAQASNTGELFF	TGTGCCAGCAGTGACCCGGCGCAGGCGTCGAACACCGGGGAGCTGTTTTTT
TRBV9	.	.	14	TRBJ1-5	CASSALESNQPQHF	TGTGCCAGCAGCGCCCTAGAGAGCAATCAGCCCCAGCATTTT
TRBV6-5	.	once	15	TRBJ2-5	CASSYSKRSLGTQYF	TGTGCCAGCAGTTACTCGAAGCGCTCCCTGGGGACCCAGTACTTC
TRBV4-1	TRBD1	.	17	TRBJ2-7	CASSQAGQAKVTYEQYF	TGCGCCAGCAGCCAAGCCGGACAGGCGAAGGTCACCTACGAGCAGTACTTC
TRBV2	.	.	15	TRBJ1-4	CASSGATRTNEKLFF	TGTGCCAGCAGTGGGGCAACTCGGACTAATGAAAAACTGTTTTTT
TRBV6-5	TRBD1	.	14	TRBJ2-1	CASATGGSYNEQFF	TGTGCCAGCGCCACAGGGGGCTCCTACAATGAGCAGTTCTTC
TRBV6-5	.	few	13	TRBJ1-2	CASSYEGGDGYTF	TGTGCCAGCAGTTACGAGGGCGGAGATGGCTACACCTTC
TRBV6-6	TRBD1	.	15	TRBJ2-3	CASRPRDRGTDTQYF	TGTGCCAGCAGGCCCCGGGACAGGGGCACAGATACGCAGTATTTT
TRBV9	.	few	12	TRBJ1-2	CASSQTGYGYTF	TGTGCCAGCAGCCAAACAGGGTATGGCTACACCTTC
TRBV5-1	.	.	16	TRBJ2-7	CASSSQTGDIDVEQYF	TGCGCCAGCAGCTCCCAGACAGGTGATATCGACGTCGAGCAGTACTTC
TRBV19	TRBD1	.	19	TRBJ1-5	CASSIEQGANVQSNQPQHF	TGTGCCAGTAGTATTGAACAGGGGGCGAATGTTCAAAGCAATCAGCCCCAGCATTTT
TRBV6-6	TRBD1	.	14	TRBJ1-2	CATTGGAASNGYTF	TGTGCCACCACAGGGGGCGCGGCAAGTAATGGCTACACCTTC
TRBV6-5	.	.	14	TRBJ2-7	CASSFSANSYEQYF	TGTGCCAGCAGTTTTAGCGCGAACTCCTACGAGCAGTACTTC
TRBV10-3	TRBD1	.	14	TRBJ2-7	CAIRGTGGSAEQYF	TGTGCCATCAGGGGGACAGGGGGTTCGGCCGAGCAGTACTTC
TRBV5-1	TRBD1	.	14	TRBJ2-5	CASSPGTEEETQYF	TGCGCCAGCAGCCCGGGGACAGAGGAAGAGACCCAGTACTTC
TRBV19	TRBD1	.	16	TRBJ2-3	CASSGGRQGAADTQYF	TGTGCCAGTAGTGGAGGGCGACAGGGGGCCGCAGATACGCAGTATTTT
TRBV15	.	.	16	TRBJ2-3	CATSRGRAASSDTQYF	TGTGCCACCAGCAGAGGGCGGGCAGCTTCATCAGATACGCAGTATTTT
TRBV5-6	.	.	13	TRBJ1-1	CASSRTVNTEAFF	TGTGCCAGCAGCCGGACAGTGAACACTGAAGCTTTCTTT
TRBV5-1	TRBD1	.	14	TRBJ2-7	CASSIIGGPYEQYF	TGCGCCAGCAGCATAATAGGGGGCCCCTACGAGCAGTACTTC
TRBV7-9	TRBD1	.	16	TRBJ2-5	CASSFYRDRVQETQYF	TGTGCCAGCAGCTTCTACCGGGACAGGGTCCAAGAGACCCAGTACTTC
TRBV6-5	TRBD1	.	15	TRBJ2-7	CASRGTGQGLYEQYF	TGTGCCAGCAGGGGAACGGGACAGGGGCTCTACGAGCAGTACTTC
TRBV18	TRBD1	.	12	TRBJ1-1	CASSPRSGGAFF	TGTGCCAGCTCACCACGTTCAGGGGGAGCTTTCTTT
TRBV28	.	.	15	TRBJ1-1	CASNLQGPLSTEAFF	TGTGCCAGCAACCTACAGGGACCATTGAGTACTGAAGCTTTCTTT
TRBV2	.	few	10	TRBJ2-1	CASTELEQFF	TGTGCCAGCACGGAGCTTGAGCAGTTCTTC
TRBV4-1	TRBD2	.	15	TRBJ2-7	CASSQDGSGADEQYF	TGCGCCAGCAGCCAAGATGGCAGCGGGGCCGACGAGCAGTACTTC
TRBV4-1	.	.	16	TRBJ1-3	CASSQEVGLFGNTIYF	TGCGCCAGCAGCCAAGAAGTTGGGCTTTTTGGAAACACCATATATTTT